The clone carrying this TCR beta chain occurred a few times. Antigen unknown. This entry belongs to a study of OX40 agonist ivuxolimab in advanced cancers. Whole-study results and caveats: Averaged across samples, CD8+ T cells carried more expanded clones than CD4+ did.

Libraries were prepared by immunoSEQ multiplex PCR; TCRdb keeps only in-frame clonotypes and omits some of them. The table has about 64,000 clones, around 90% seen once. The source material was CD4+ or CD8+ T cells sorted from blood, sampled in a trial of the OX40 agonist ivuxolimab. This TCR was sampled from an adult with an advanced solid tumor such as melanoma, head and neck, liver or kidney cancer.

Here the CDR3 DNA reads TGTGCCAGCAGTATGGAGGGGGCGGTTAACTATGGCTACACCTTC. Translation gives CASSMEGAVNYGYTF. The rearrangement joins TRBV2 to TRBJ1-2; 7 bases map to TRBD1. Germline V gene lookup returns CDR1 SNHLY and CDR2 FYNNEI. The CDR3 spans 15 residues. The junction had 7 bases not matched to a gene; V was cut back by 5 bases and J by 1 base.